Each of the 30 T cell receptor beta chains below was sequenced from the same sample in a study of blood T cell repertoires in COVID-19. Sequencing used immunoSEQ multiplex PCR; TCRdb keeps in-frame clones, though not all of them. The table includes 380,000 or so clones, roughly 90% detected once. Sample: peripheral blood. Source of these receptors: a man aged 35 to 55 with acute or convalescent COVID-19.

This sequence joins TRBV5-4 and TRBJ2-3; 7 bases are a match to TRBD1. Germline V CDR1 and CDR2: SGHNT, YYREEE (reference sequence). This CDR3 contains 14 residues. The junction had 5 bases not matched to a gene; V was cut back by 5 bases and J by 2 bases. The CDR3 DNA follows: TGTGCCAGCAGATTTGGACAGGCCACAGATACGCAGTATTTT. Translating gives CASRFGQATDTQYF.

The gene calls are TRBV9 and TRBJ1-2, with D tentatively TRBD1 (5 bases). Trimming cost V 5 bases and J 10 bases, with 15 bases left between them. Germline CDR1 SGDLS, CDR2 YYNGEE. The CDR3 totals 12 residues. CDR3 in DNA: TGTGCCAGCAGAGACGAACAGGCTCACTACACCTTC. It translates to CASRDEQAHYTF.

In its sample, this clone was seen once. The chain is built from TRBV30 and TRBJ2-1; 11 positions agree with TRBD2. The ends lost 0 bases at V and 7 bases at J; junction bases unmatched: 5. Per germline, CDR1 GTSNPN and CDR2 SVGIG (reference sequence). The CDR3 contains 15 residues. CDR3 bases: TGTGCCTGGAGTGTACTAGCGGGAGACCTGAATGAGCAGTTCTTC. This codes for CAWSVLAGDLNEQFF.

This rearrangement joins TRBV5-1 to TRBJ2-1, with D unresolved. The CDR3 is made up of 17 amino acids. Germline V gene data show CDR1 as SGHRS and CDR2 as YFSETQ. Trimming removed 0 bases at V and 2 bases at J, with 15 bases between. The CDR3 is CASSLEYTALTYNEQFF. CDR3 in DNA: TGCGCCAGCAGCTTGGAATATACTGCGCTAACCTACAATGAGCAGTTCTTC.

The chain couples TRBV6-5 to TRBJ1-6; no reliable D call. Per the germline V gene, CDR1 is MNHEY and CDR2 is SVGAGI. CDR3 length equals 14 residues. V lost 6 bases and J 9 bases, leaving 15 bases between the germline ends. The CDR3 reads CASSLGQVFSPLHF. Written as DNA, the CDR3 is TGTGCCAGCAGCCTGGGCCAGGTTTTTTCACCCCTCCACTTT.

The J gene is TRBJ2-3, the V gene TRBV6-1; D unclear. Germline values: CDR1 MNHNS, CDR2 SASEGT. CDR3 length: 15 amino acids. With 2 bases removed from V and 0 bases from J, the gap between germline ends came to 9 bases. The CDR3 bases are TGTGCCAGCAGTGAATTATGGGCTAGCACAGATACGCAGTATTTT. It is translated as CASSELWASTDTQYF.

V gene TRBV12-3 or TRBV12-4 combines with J gene TRBJ1-1; D is unresolved. The V end was cut by 3 bases, the J end by 4 bases, with 9 bases between. The CDR3 extends over 13 amino acids. This CDR3 reads CASSFSAVTEAFF. CDR3 sequence (DNA): TGTGCCAGCAGTTTTTCCGCAGTCACTGAAGCTTTCTTT.

The chain joins TRBV5-1 to TRBJ1-3; TRBD1 matches at 11 bases. CDR3 length: 16 residues. The germline gives CDR1 SGHRS, CDR2 YFSETQ. The trim removed 4 bases at V and 2 bases at J, leaving 5 bases unmatched. CDR3 bases: TGCGCCAGCAGCCTAGGACAGGGGGCTACTGGAAACACCATATATTTT. Translated: CASSLGQGATGNTIYF.

There are a few counts of this clone. The CDR3 nucleotides are TGTGCCAGCAGCCCCCTAGCGAACCAAGAGACCCAGTACTTC. This codes for CASSPLANQETQYF. The rearrangement joins TRBV7-9 to TRBJ2-5, with D maybe TRBD2 (6 bases). Germline CDR1 SEHNR, CDR2 FQNEAQ (reference sequence). The CDR3 loop spans 14 amino acids. Deletions cut 5 bases from V and 0 bases from J, with 10 bases between. Full variable domain (remainder filled in from reference TRBV7-9 and TRBJ2-5): DTGVSQNPRHKITKRGQNVTFRCDPISEHNRLYWYRQTLGQGPEFLTYFQNEAQLEKSRLLSDRFSAERPKGSFSTLEIQRTEQGDSAMYLCASSPLANQETQYFGPGTRLLVL.

V gene TRBV7-6 combines with J gene TRBJ2-2; 9 bases align to TRBD1. V gave up 1 base and J gave up 5 bases; unmatched junction bases: 5. In germline, CDR1 is SGHVS, CDR2 FNYEAQ. CDR3 length: 16 residues. The CDR3 DNA reads TGTGCCAGCAGCTTAGGACCGGGACAGGGAACCGGGGAGCTGTTTTTT. It translates to CASSLGPGQGTGELFF.

The CDR3 loop reads CASSTGLAEAYNEQFF. In DNA form, the CDR3 reads TGCGCCAGCAGCACCGGACTAGCGGAGGCCTACAATGAGCAGTTCTTC. V usage is TRBV5-1 and J usage is TRBJ2-1; 10 bases are a match to TRBD2. CDR3 size: 16 residues. The V and J ends lost 4 bases and 2 bases, in that order; junction bases with no gene match: 6. The V gene's germline CDR1 is SGHRS and CDR2 YFSETQ.

The chain joins TRBV11-2 to TRBJ1-1; D ambiguous. CDR3 length: 12 amino acids. Germline assignment: CDR1 SGHAT and CDR2 FQNNGV. The germline V and J ends were trimmed by 3 bases and 5 bases, with 7 bases remaining between them. The CDR3 nucleotides are TGTGCCAGCAGCTTTCGGGGTACTGAAGCTTTCTTT. Protein: CASSFRGTEAFF.

This chain links TRBV4-2 with TRBJ1-4, with D possibly TRBD1 on 6 matching bases. Germline CDR1 is LGHNA and CDR2 is YNFKEQ. V lost 1 base to trimming and J lost 4 bases, with 13 bases between them. CDR3 length: 16 residues. CDR3 residues: CASSQGGQQVNEKLFF. CDR3 DNA: TGTGCCAGCAGCCAAGGAGGACAGCAGGTTAATGAAAAACTGTTTTTT.

This clone came up once. The V and J genes are TRBV19 and TRBJ1-2; D not certain. Germline CDR1 reads LNHDA; CDR2 reads SQIVND (reference sequence). Trimming removed 1 base from V and 1 base from J, with 4 bases in between. CDR3 length equals 13 residues. The CDR3 is CASSIASNYGYTF. CDR3 in DNA: TGTGCCAGTAGTATAGCCAGTAACTATGGCTACACCTTC.

The chain is built from TRBV6-5 and TRBJ1-2, with 10 bases fitting TRBD1. V shed 0 bases and J 5 bases; nucleotides not matched to a gene: 3. This CDR3 is built from 15 residues. Per the germline V gene, CDR1 is MNHEY and CDR2 is SVGAGI. The CDR3 loop reads CASSYSGGQGYGYTF. CDR3 DNA sequence: TGTGCCAGCAGTTACTCTGGGGGACAGGGGTATGGCTACACCTTC.

The chain is built from TRBV10-3 and TRBJ1-4, with 8 bases that match TRBD1. This CDR3 is 15 amino acids long. V lost 3 bases to trimming and J lost 5 bases; unmatched junction nucleotides: 5. Germline assignment: CDR1 ENHRY and CDR2 SYGVKD. CDR3 in DNA: TGTGCCATCAGTGATCCTGGACAGGGAAATGAAAAACTGTTTTTT. Amino acids: CAISDPGQGNEKLFF.

The chain has TRBV10-1 and TRBJ2-7, with 11 bases lining up with TRBD1. Trimming at V came to 2 bases and at J to 2 bases, leaving 2 bases not matched to a gene. Germline V gene data show CDR1 as WNHNN and CDR2 as SYGVQD (reference sequence). This CDR3 region has 15 residues. CDR3 sequence: CASSEGTGGTYEQYF. The CDR3, as DNA: TGCGCCAGCAGTGAGGGGACAGGGGGGACCTACGAGCAGTACTTC.

This rearrangement joins TRBV10-3 to TRBJ2-1; 9 bases map to TRBD1. The CDR3 covers 16 residues. After removal of 9 bases from V and 10 bases from J, the junction contained 19 bases not matched to a gene. The germline V gene has CDR1 ENHRY and CDR2 SYGVKD. In DNA, the CDR3 is TGTGCCATGTCGGGACAGGGTTGGAGGGGGTTTGGAGAGCAGTTCTTC. The encoded protein is CAMSGQGWRGFGEQFF.

V gene TRBV25-1 combines with J gene TRBJ2-5; D unresolved. Deletions cut 6 bases from V and 4 bases from J, with 9 bases between. The CDR3 runs to 12 residues. Germline CDR1 reads MGHDK; CDR2 reads SYGVNS. The CDR3 is CASRLGGETQYF. CDR3 in DNA: TGTGCCAGCAGACTCGGTGGAGAGACCCAGTACTTC. Variable domain in full (rest from reference TRBV25-1 and TRBJ2-5): EADIYQTPRYLVIGTGKKITLECSQTMGHDKMYWYQQDPGMELHLIHYSYGVNSTEKGDLSSESTVSRIRTEHFPLTLESARPSHTSQYLCASRLGGETQYFGPGTRLLVL.

CDR3 amino acids: CASSLQQQTYNEQFF. The CDR3, as DNA: TGTGCCAGCAGCTTGCAACAGCAAACCTACAATGAGCAGTTCTTC. The V call is TRBV5-5, the J call TRBJ2-1; D is undetermined. Per germline, CDR1 SGHKS and CDR2 YYEKEE (reference sequence). The CDR3 covers 15 residues. V was pared by 1 base and J by 2 bases, with 10 bases between.

V is TRBV6-5 and J is TRBJ1-1; no clear D gene. The germline gives CDR1 MNHEY, CDR2 SVGAGI. CDR3 length equals 12 residues. Trimming removed 10 bases from V and 5 bases from J, with 14 bases in between. CDR3 region: CATGVRETEAFF. CDR3 in DNA: TGTGCCACCGGGGTTCGTGAGACTGAAGCTTTCTTT.

The chain links TRBV5-1 to TRBJ2-2; the D is unclear. This CDR3 has 10 amino acids. Germline CDR1 SGHRS, CDR2 YFSETQ. The germline V and J ends were trimmed by 7 bases and 5 bases, with 3 bases remaining between them. The CDR3 is CASETGELFF. CDR3 in DNA: TGCGCCAGCGAGACCGGGGAGCTGTTTTTT. Variable domain in full (rest from reference TRBV5-1 and TRBJ2-2): KAGVTQTPRYLIKTRGQQVTLSCSPISGHRSVSWYQQTPGQGLQFLFEYFSETQRNKGNFPGRFSGRQFSNSRSEMNVSTLELGDSALYLCASETGELFFGEGSRLTVL.

The V gene is TRBV6-5, the J gene TRBJ1-2, with D hard to call. CDR3 length: 12 amino acids. Germline V CDR1 and CDR2: MNHEY, SVGAGI. V lost 4 bases and J 7 bases, leaving 10 bases between the germline ends. The CDR3, as DNA: TGTGCCAGCAGTTCCGGAGGGCTTGGCTACACCTTC. This sequence encodes CASSSGGLGYTF.

The V and J genes are TRBV7-9 and TRBJ2-5; maybe TRBD2 (6 bases). The CDR3 contains 14 residues. V lost 5 bases to trimming and J lost 4 bases, with 14 bases between them. Germline values: CDR1 SEHNR, CDR2 FQNEAQ (reference sequence). The CDR3, as DNA: TGTGCCAGCAGCGCAACGGGGGAAGGAGAGACCCAGTACTTC. Its translation is CASSATGEGETQYF.

The rearrangement joins TRBV5-1 to TRBJ2-2, with TRBD1 matching over 7 bases. J gave up 4 bases and V 4 bases, and 7 bases lay outside the gene matches. This CDR3 region has 15 residues. CDR1 SGHRS and CDR2 YFSETQ come from the germline V gene. The CDR3 DNA reads TGCGCCAGCAGCCCACGGGACAGCATCACCGGGGAGCTGTTTTTT. Translated: CASSPRDSITGELFF.

The genes are TRBV19 and TRBJ2-5, with D tentatively TRBD2 (5 bases). V was shortened by 4 bases and J by 5 bases, with 20 bases between the two germline ends. Germline lookup yields CDR1 LNHDA and CDR2 SQIVND (reference sequence). The CDR3 totals 16 residues. Here the CDR3 reads CASSNLGGRGRETQYF. CDR3 DNA sequence: TGTGCCAGTAGTAATCTTGGTGGGAGAGGCCGGGAGACCCAGTACTTC.

The DNA of the CDR3 is TGTGCCAGCAGCTCCGGACTAGCGGGATCAAATGAGCAGTTCTTC. It translates to CASSSGLAGSNEQFF. The chain has TRBV7-3 and TRBJ2-1, with 12 nucleotides matching TRBD2. The CDR3 consists of 15 residues. Germline loops: CDR1 SGHTA, CDR2 FQGTGA. The V gene end was trimmed by 4 bases and the J gene end by 7 bases; junction bases not matched to a gene: 5.

The chain carries TRBV18 and TRBJ2-7; TRBD1 matches 7 bases. V lost 2 bases and J lost 0; bases outside the gene matches: 4. Germline V gene sequence: CDR1 KGHSH, CDR2 LQKENI. The CDR3 runs 15 residues. In DNA form, the CDR3 reads TGTGCCAGCTCACCAGGACAGGAGACCTCCTACGAGCAGTACTTC. Protein: CASSPGQETSYEQYF. The complete variable domain, with remaining parts taken from reference TRBV18 and TRBJ2-7, reads NAGVMQNPRHLVRRRGQEARLRCSPMKGHSHVYWYRQLPEEGLKFMVYLQKENIIDESGMPKERFSAEFPKEGPSILRIQQVVRGDSAAYFCASSPGQETSYEQYFGPGTRLTVT.

The chain couples TRBV5-8 to TRBJ2-5; no definite D call. V was clipped by 4 bases and J by 5 bases, with 15 bases between them. The length of the CDR3 is 14 residues. CDR1 and CDR2 from the germline V gene are SGHTS and YDEGEE. This CDR3 is CASSPSLTSETQYF. In DNA form, the CDR3 reads TGTGCCAGCAGCCCATCACTCACTTCTGAGACCCAGTACTTC.

The V gene is TRBV6-6, the J gene TRBJ1-4, with D hard to call. Trimming took 11 bases from V and 7 from J, leaving 17 bases between them. The germline V gene encodes CDR1 MNHNY and CDR2 SVGAGI (reference sequence). The CDR3 extends over 13 amino acids. CDR3: CAATRSFAEKLFF. As DNA, the CDR3 is TGTGCCGCAACGCGTTCATTTGCTGAAAAACTGTTTTTT.